This entry describes one T cell receptor (beta chain). It lacks a known antigen. No base qualities exist here, and no much larger clone lies one base off it. These data come from a study of CD8 T cells in ankylosing spondylitis (dated by TCRdb to about 2017). Concerning the study at large: To find TCR variants linked to disease, the study profiled T cell receptor beta repertoires in ankylosing spondylitis patients and healthy donors. Peripheral blood samples were taken, and synovial fluid was additionally collected from ankylosing spondylitis patients. The full study cohort comprised about 25 ankylosing spondylitis patients and some 100 healthy donors.

The data were produced on an Illumina HiSeq 2500. Quantitative 5'-RACE with molecular barcodes was the method used to prepare the TCR beta libraries. Concerning the study's data processing: A new computational method based on a probabilistic model of VDJ rearrangement was used to identify disease-linked TCR variants. The public sequencing data were trimmed at Q25 with fastp and processed into clonotypes with MiXCR by TCRdb, which kept only in-frame beta chains. Rows with a matching CDR3 protein are joined into one entry that keeps the most common DNA and genes. The V and J calls here are based on TCRdb, not the publication. For this sample the table gives approximately 350,000 distinct CDR3 sequences, of which roughly 14% were detected only once. Clones ranked in the top ten supply roughly 0.99% of the sample. Study-wide findings and limitations: A TCR beta motif of several highly homologous amino acid variants appeared characteristic of blood from ankylosing spondylitis patients. Some motif variants were previously reported in synovial fluid and blood of reactive arthritis patients, suggesting common disease-initiation mechanisms. The disease-linked clones showed a CD8+ phenotype and occurred at relatively low frequencies in peripheral blood. Significant enrichment of the disease-linked clones was reported in matched synovial fluid samples from ankylosing spondylitis patients.

Trimming takes 6 bases from V and 1 base from J, and the germline ends sit 9 bases apart. Taken from the germline V gene (reference sequence), the CDR1 and CDR2 loops are DFQATT and SNEGSKA. Including the terminal cysteine and phenylalanine, the CDR3 comprises 13 residues. The retained sequence is limited to the CDR3, 39 bases, with the frame set at the first base. The sample consisted of blood, either unsorted or a sorted T cell fraction (not recorded which). The V gene is TRBV20-1 and the J gene is TRBJ1-4; D gene: possibly TRBD1, on 6 matching bases. This sequence was found in a male donor with ankylosing spondylitis or in good health (not recorded which). The DNA sequence reads TGCAGTGCCGGAGGGGGAACTAATGAAAAACTGTTTTTT. Translation gives CSAGGGTNEKLFF.